Each of the 20 T cell receptor beta chains below was sequenced from the same sample in a study of blood T cell repertoires in COVID-19. The protocol was immunoSEQ multiplex PCR, while the TCRdb copy is restricted to in-frame clones and leaves out a portion. The sample has more than 95,000 clones; about nine tenths are singletons. Sequencing was performed on peripheral blood. The receptors shown here come from a man aged 50 to 60 with acute or convalescent COVID-19.

The chain has TRBV3-1 (or the pseudogene TRBV3-2) and TRBJ2-1; D is possibly TRBD1 (6 bases). Germline V gene lookup returns CDR1 LGHDT and CDR2 YNNKEL (reference sequence). Between the trimmed V and J ends, which lost 4 bases and 9 bases, there was a span of 13 bases. The CDR3 covers 13 residues. The CDR3 DNA is TGTGCCAGCAGCCCGGGAAGGGGGTCTGAGCAGTTCTTC. This gives the protein CASSPGRGSEQFF.

The V gene is TRBV5-1, the J gene TRBJ2-1, with D perhaps matching TRBD2 (5 bases). V lost 2 bases to trimming and J lost 8 bases, with 8 bases between them. The CDR3 has 12 amino acids. Germline loops: CDR1 SGHRS, CDR2 YFSETQ. The CDR3 DNA reads as TGCGCCAGCAGCTTTCCGCGGGATGAGCAGTTCTTC. This gives the protein CASSFPRDEQFF.

DNA for the CDR3: TGTGCCAGTAGTATGGATGTAGCGTCACGGGCGGGGACCCAGTACTTC. Residues: CASSMDVASRAGTQYF. The V and J genes are TRBV19 and TRBJ2-5, with D perhaps matching TRBD2 (5 bases). The length of the CDR3 is 16 residues. Germline V gives CDR1 LNHDA, CDR2 SQIVND (reference sequence). V was clipped by 3 bases and J by 7 bases, with 21 bases between them.

The chain couples TRBV24-1 to TRBJ2-1; possible D gene TRBD1, 5 bases. Trimming removed 5 bases from V and 6 bases from J, with 10 bases in between. The CDR3 has 13 residues. From germline, CDR1 is KGHDR and CDR2 SFDVKD. CDR3 loop: CATSAPGPNEQFF. The CDR3 coding sequence is TGTGCCACCAGTGCCCCAGGGCCCAATGAGCAGTTCTTC.

V usage is TRBV15 and J usage is TRBJ2-7; D is ambiguous. CDR3 size: 14 residues. V was shortened by 0 bases and J by 0 bases, with 6 bases between the two germline ends. The germline V gene has CDR1 LNHNV and CDR2 YYDKDF (reference sequence). CDR3 DNA sequence: TGTGCCACCAGCAGAGATTGGAGCTCCTACGAGCAGTACTTC. Translation: CATSRDWSSYEQYF.

This clone was seen only a few times. The rearrangement links TRBV10-3 to TRBJ2-2, with D maybe TRBD1 (7 bases). Germline V gives CDR1 ENHRY, CDR2 SYGVKD. The V gene lost 11 bases and the J gene lost 2 bases, with 18 bases spanning the gap. The CDR3 sequence is 15 residues long. This CDR3 reads CAAGGISLNTGELFF. Here the CDR3 DNA reads TGTGCCGCAGGGGGGATTTCCCTAAACACCGGGGAGCTGTTTTTT.

V and J are TRBV27 and TRBJ2-7; D might be TRBD1 (5 bases). There are 13 residues in the CDR3. Germline values: CDR1 MNHEY, CDR2 SMNVEV (reference sequence). Deletions cut 6 bases from V and 6 bases from J, with 15 bases between. This CDR3 reads CASSPRGWSEQYF. The CDR3 nucleotides are TGTGCCAGCAGCCCTAGGGGCTGGAGCGAGCAGTACTTC.

J is TRBJ2-2 and V is TRBV10-3, with D perhaps matching TRBD2 (5 bases). V was shortened by 7 bases and J by 2 bases, with 14 bases between the two germline ends. This CDR3 is built from 15 residues. Germline CDR1 ENHRY, CDR2 SYGVKD. DNA for the CDR3: TGTGCCATCACCCGAGGGTCGGTAAACACCGGGGAGCTGTTTTTT. It encodes CAITRGSVNTGELFF.

This clone occurred once. The rearrangement uses TRBV6-5 and TRBJ1-1, with D maybe TRBD1 (6 bases). The CDR3 extends over 14 amino acids. Germline loops: CDR1 MNHEY, CDR2 SVGAGI. Trimming pared 6 bases from V and 0 bases from J, leaving 11 bases between. CDR3 residues: CASSRGAMNTEAFF. CDR3 sequence (DNA): TGTGCCAGCAGCCGGGGGGCTATGAACACTGAAGCTTTCTTT.

This CDR3 is CASSFNGGDSEAFF. CDR3 nucleotides: TGTGCCAGCAGCTTTAATGGGGGGGATTCTGAAGCTTTCTTT. The V and J genes are TRBV5-6 and TRBJ1-1, with TRBD1 as a possible D gene (5 bases). This CDR3 contains 14 residues. Germline V gene sequence: CDR1 SGHDT, CDR2 YYEEEE. V shed 2 bases and J shed 6 bases, with 14 bases lying between them.

The chain is built from TRBV9 and TRBJ1-1, with D tentatively TRBD1 (6 bases). V dropped 4 bases and J dropped 0 bases, with 10 bases sitting between them. Germline CDR1 SGDLS, CDR2 YYNGEE. The CDR3 contains 14 residues. The CDR3 spells CASSPWTVNTEAFF. The CDR3 nucleotides read TGTGCCAGCAGCCCCTGGACAGTGAACACTGAAGCTTTCTTT.

This chain connects TRBV6-1 to TRBJ1-4, with 8 positions matching TRBD1. The V and J ends lost 0 bases and 8 bases, in that order; junction bases with no gene match: 5. Looked up from germline, CDR1 is MNHNS and CDR2 is SASEGT. The CDR3 runs to 15 residues. CDR3 nucleotide sequence: TGTGCCAGCAGTGAAGCGGGCAGGGGGCCGGAAAAACTGTTTTTT. Translating it yields CASSEAGRGPEKLFF.

V is TRBV6-5 and J is TRBJ1-1, with TRBD1 as a possible D gene (5 bases). The germline CDR1 and CDR2 sequences are MNHEY and SVGAGI. Trimming removed 3 bases at V and 1 base at J, with 9 bases between. This CDR3 spans 14 amino acids. The CDR3 protein is CASSYNRQNTEAFF. The CDR3 nucleotides are TGTGCCAGCAGTTATAACAGGCAGAACACTGAAGCTTTCTTT.

This chain joins TRBV5-5 and TRBJ1-2, with D unresolved. The V end lost 2 bases, the J end lost 4 bases, and 9 bases lay between the germline ends. Germline CDR1 reads SGHKS; CDR2 reads YYEKEE (reference sequence). The CDR3 has 13 amino acids. As DNA, the CDR3 is TGTGCCAGCAGCTTTGGCGGTATCTATGGCTACACCTTC. Protein: CASSFGGIYGYTF.

This clone appeared once. J is TRBJ1-2 and V is TRBV4-1, with 8 nucleotides matching TRBD1. CDR1 is MGHRA and CDR2 is YSYEKL in the germline V gene. The V and J ends lost 1 base and 3 bases, in that order; junction bases with no gene match: 1. CDR3 length: 14 residues. The CDR3 loop is CASSQVQGDYGYTF. As DNA, the CDR3 is TGCGCCAGCAGCCAAGTACAGGGGGACTATGGCTACACCTTC.

The chain uses TRBV29-1 and TRBJ1-5; a possible D gene is TRBD1 (5 bases). CDR1 and CDR2 from the germline V gene are SQVTM and ANQGSEA. The CDR3 consists of 13 residues. The germline V and J ends were trimmed by 5 bases and 1 base, with 9 bases remaining between them. CDR3 sequence reads: CSVQQVSNQPQHF. DNA of the CDR3: TGCAGCGTTCAACAGGTCAGCAATCAGCCCCAGCATTTT.

The chain couples TRBV10-2 to TRBJ2-7, with TRBD1 matching 7 bases. This CDR3 is built from 14 residues. The J segment lost 3 bases and the V segment lost 2 bases, leaving 4 bases of the junction unmatched. Germline values: CDR1 WSHSY, CDR2 SAAADI. CDR3 residues: CASSESGQDYEQYF. The CDR3 DNA sequence: TGCGCCAGCAGTGAGAGCGGACAGGACTACGAGCAGTACTTC.

The table lists this clone with a few counts. This rearrangement joins TRBV4-2 to TRBJ2-1; 7 bases fit TRBD1. Germline V lookup: CDR1 LGHNA, CDR2 YNFKEQ. Trimming at V came to 1 base and at J to 7 bases, leaving 1 base not matched to a gene. The length of the CDR3 is 13 residues. Here the CDR3 reads CASSQAQGNEQFF. CDR3 in DNA: TGTGCCAGCAGCCAAGCACAGGGGAATGAGCAGTTCTTC.

V gene TRBV3-1 (or the pseudogene TRBV3-2) combines with J gene TRBJ2-7; a weak D match, TRBD1 (5 bases). The CDR3 runs to 14 residues. Germline V lookup: CDR1 LGHDT, CDR2 YNNKEL (reference sequence). Trimming cost V 4 bases and J 2 bases, with 12 bases left between them. The CDR3: CASSLRADTYEQYF. DNA of the CDR3: TGTGCCAGCAGCCTCCGGGCGGACACCTACGAGCAGTACTTC.

The chain employs TRBV5-1 and TRBJ1-1; a weak D match, TRBD1 (6 bases). V shed 0 bases and J shed 4 bases, with 13 bases lying between them. CDR3 length: 15 amino acids. Germline CDR1 reads SGHRS; CDR2 reads YFSETQ. CDR3 in DNA: TGCGCCAGCAGCTTGGTGGGGGGGCCGAGCACTGAAGCTTTCTTT. Residues: CASSLVGGPSTEAFF.